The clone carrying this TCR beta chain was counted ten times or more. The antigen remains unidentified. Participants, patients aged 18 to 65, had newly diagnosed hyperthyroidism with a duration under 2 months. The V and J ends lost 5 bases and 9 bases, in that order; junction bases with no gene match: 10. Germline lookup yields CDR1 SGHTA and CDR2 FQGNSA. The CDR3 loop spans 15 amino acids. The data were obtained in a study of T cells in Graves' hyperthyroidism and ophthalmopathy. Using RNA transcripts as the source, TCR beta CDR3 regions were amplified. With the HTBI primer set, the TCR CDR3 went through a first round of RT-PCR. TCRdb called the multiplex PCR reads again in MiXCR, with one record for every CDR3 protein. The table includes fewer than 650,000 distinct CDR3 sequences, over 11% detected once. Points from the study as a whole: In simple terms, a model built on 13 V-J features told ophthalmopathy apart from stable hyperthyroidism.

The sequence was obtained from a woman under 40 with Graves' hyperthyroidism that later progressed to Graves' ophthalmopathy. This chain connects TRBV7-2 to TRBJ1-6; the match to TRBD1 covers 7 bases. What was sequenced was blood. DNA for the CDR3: TGTGCCAGCAGCCCTCAGGGGGGCGAAGGTTCACCCCTCCACTTT. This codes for CASSPQGGEGSPLHF. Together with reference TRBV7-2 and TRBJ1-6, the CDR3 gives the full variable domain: GAGVSQSPSNKVTEKGKDVELRCDPISGHTALYWYRQSLGQGLEFLIYFQGNSAPDKSGLPSDRFSAERTGGSVSTLTIQRTQQEDSAVYLCASSPQGGEGSPLHFGNGTRLTVT.